These 11 T cell receptor beta chains were sequenced from one sample in a study of T-cell reconstitution after alpha-beta-depleted transplantation in children. As it was prepared, the TCRbeta library received unique molecular identifiers. TCRdb reprocessed the PCR reads with MiXCR, giving one entry per CDR3 protein. The sample lists about 200,000 distinct CDR3 sequences, 5% to 7.5% occurring once. The sample here was PBMCs, taken before TCRalphabeta/CD19-depleted stem cell transplant. Source of these receptors: a girl under three years old with combined immunodeficiency, due to receive a stem cell transplant.

As regards this clonotype: A much more abundant neighbour one base away suggests this may be a read error. The chain uses TRBV3-1 and TRBJ2-3; possible D gene TRBD2, 5 bases. This CDR3 is built from 15 residues. Germline V gene sequence: CDR1 LGHDT, CDR2 YNNKEL (reference sequence). The V gene lost 3 bases and the J gene lost 4 bases, with 14 bases spanning the gap. The CDR3 sequence is CASSHGAEGADTQYF. For the CDR3, the DNA is TGTGCCAGCAGCCATGGAGCGGAAGGAGCAGATACGCAGTATTTT.

The chain carries TRBV30 and TRBJ2-1; D possibly uses TRBD1 or TRBD2 (5 bases each). Germline lookup yields CDR1 GTSNPN and CDR2 SVGIG (reference sequence). Trimming shortened V by 2 bases and J by 5 bases, and 16 bases separated the two germline ends. The CDR3 totals 15 residues. CDR3 DNA: TGTGCCTGGAGTCTCGACTATGGCAGGGACAATGAGCAGTTCTTC. Protein product: CAWSLDYGRDNEQFF.

This clonotype was picked up a small number of times. The chain recombines TRBV4-1 with TRBJ2-6; unclear D gene. This CDR3 has 18 amino acids. The germline V and J ends were trimmed by 1 base and 2 bases, with 15 bases remaining between them. Germline V CDR1 and CDR2: MGHRA, YSYEKL. In nucleotides, the CDR3 is TGCGCCAGCAGCCAAGTAGGGTCCCTTGGGGCTGGGGCCAACGTCCTGACTTTC. Amino acid sequence: CASSQVGSLGAGANVLTF.

This clonotype was observed a handful of times. V gene TRBV12-3 or TRBV12-4 combines with J gene TRBJ2-7, with D perhaps being TRBD1 or TRBD2 (6 bases each). The CDR3 has 14 residues. With 4 bases removed from V and 1 base from J, the gap between germline ends came to 11 bases. The CDR3, as DNA: TGTGCCAGCAGTTCCGGGGGCAATTCCTACGAGCAGTACTTC. Its translation is CASSSGGNSYEQYF.

This clonotype was detected ten times or more. The chain couples TRBV11-2 to TRBJ1-1; D not resolved. The CDR3 runs to 10 residues. CDR1 SGHAT and CDR2 FQNNGV come from the germline V gene. V dropped 8 bases and J dropped 6 bases, with 7 bases sitting between them. The CDR3 region has the DNA TGTGCCAGCGGAGGCGCTGAAGCTTTCTTT. Amino acids: CASGGAEAFF.

In its sample, this clonotype was seen a few times. The V call is TRBV7-2, the J call TRBJ2-3, with D perhaps given as TRBD1 or TRBD2 (5 bases each). V lost 4 bases and J 2 bases, leaving 19 bases between the germline ends. The CDR3 has 17 amino acids. CDR1 is SGHTA, CDR2 FQGNSA, per germline. The CDR3 reads CASSSPIRDLFTDTQYF. In DNA, the CDR3 is TGTGCCAGCAGCTCGCCCATCCGGGACCTCTTCACAGATACGCAGTATTTT.

This clonotype was observed many times. J is TRBJ2-5 and V is TRBV7-9; D tentatively reads TRBD1 or TRBD2 (5 bases each). Germline CDR1 SEHNR, CDR2 FQNEAQ (reference sequence). The CDR3 loop spans 14 amino acids. V shed 5 bases and J shed 2 bases, with 12 bases lying between them. CDR3 coding DNA: TGTGCCAGCAGCGACGGGACGGGACAAGAGACCCAGTACTTC. This translates into CASSDGTGQETQYF.

This clonotype came up many times. This chain links TRBV28 with TRBJ2-1; tentative D call: TRBD2 (5 bases). Germline loops: CDR1 MDHEN, CDR2 SYDVKM. Trimming took 3 bases from V and 5 from J, leaving 23 bases between them. The CDR3 covers 18 residues. The CDR3 loop reads CASSFIPRLALRHNEQFF. CDR3 in DNA: TGTGCCAGCAGTTTTATCCCCCGGCTAGCCCTACGTCACAATGAGCAGTTCTTC.

This clonotype was recorded at least ten times. The chain combines TRBV19 with TRBJ2-1; D not certain. V lost 7 bases and J 5 bases, leaving 3 bases between the germline ends. CDR1 is LNHDA and CDR2 is SQIVND in the germline V gene (reference sequence). The CDR3 runs 10 residues. CDR3 loop: CASMDNEQFF. The CDR3 DNA sequence: TGTGCCAGTATGGACAATGAGCAGTTCTTC.

This clonotype occurred many times. The rearrangement joins TRBV4-3 to TRBJ2-7; a possible D gene is TRBD2 (5 bases). The CDR3 extends over 13 amino acids. The V and J ends lost 3 bases and 2 bases respectively, with 8 bases between them. Germline V gene data show CDR1 as LGHNA and CDR2 as YSLEER. The CDR3 region is CASSQETTYEQYF. In DNA, the CDR3 is TGCGCCAGCAGCCAGGAGACTACCTACGAGCAGTACTTC.

This clonotype was seen ten or more times. The rearrangement links TRBV6-5 to TRBJ2-5; 7 bases agree with TRBD2. Germline CDR1 is MNHEY and CDR2 is SVGAGI. The junction had 4 bases not matched to a gene; V was cut back by 2 bases and J by 4 bases. CDR3 length equals 14 residues. The CDR3 bases are TGTGCCAGCAGTTACGTAATAGCGGGAGAGACCCAGTACTTC. Amino acid sequence: CASSYVIAGETQYF.